These 9 T cell receptor beta chains were all obtained from the same sample, sequenced in a study of blood T cells in healthy people across ages. Through a sample-barcoded 5' primer and a J-beta primer mix, a second PCR was run for roughly 6 to 12 cycles. One entry per CDR3 protein results from TCRdb running MiXCR on the 5' RACE reads. The table shows a few hundred thousand distinct CDR3 sequences, with approximately 27% occurring only once. Material for sequencing was blood. These receptor sequences come from a woman in her sixties or seventies in good health.

The chain couples TRBV6-1 to TRBJ2-1; TRBD2 matches at 10 bases. The J call may be wrong; the DNA end is better matched by TRBJ2-5. CDR1 is MNHNS, CDR2 SASEGT, per germline. This CDR3 contains 15 residues. In DNA, the CDR3 is TGTGCCAGCAGAGGGGGAGCTAGCGGGAGAGGGACCCAGTACTTC. Protein product: CASRGGASGRGTQYF.

This clonotype appeared a few times. The chain is built from TRBV4-3 and TRBJ1-4; perhaps TRBD1 as D (6 bases). In germline, CDR1 is LGHNA, CDR2 YSLEER. Trimming removed 3 bases from V and 6 bases from J, with 17 bases in between. CDR3 length equals 16 residues. The CDR3 nucleotides read TGCGCCAGCAGCCATAGTACACAGGGTCATGATGAAAAACTGTTTTTT. This gives the protein CASSHSTQGHDEKLFF.

This clonotype was seen a handful of times. V gene TRBV20-1 combines with J gene TRBJ2-5; possible D gene TRBD2, 5 bases. TRBJ2-7 matches the DNA end more closely, so the J call is doubtful. The CDR3 totals 12 residues. The germline gives CDR1 DFQATT, CDR2 SNEGSKA (reference sequence). CDR3 nucleotides: TGCAGTGCTCGCGCGGGCCCCTACGAGCAGTACTTC. It yields the protein CSARAGPYEQYF.

V is TRBV20-1 and J is TRBJ2-1; D may be TRBD1 or TRBD2 (5 bases each). CDR3 length equals 14 residues. Looked up from germline, CDR1 is DFQATT and CDR2 is SNEGSKA (reference sequence). V shed 8 bases and J shed 4 bases, with 18 bases lying between them. The CDR3 DNA reads TGCAGTTATCCCCGGGGCAGATTATACAATGAGCAGTTCTTC. The encoded protein is CSYPRGRLYNEQFF.

The CDR3 nucleotides are TGTGCCAGCAGTCGACGCTTCGGACAGTCCACAGATACGCAGTATTTT. As protein: CASSRRFGQSTDTQYF. The genes are TRBV6-6 and TRBJ2-3; TRBD1 might be the D (6 bases). The V gene lost 5 bases and the J gene lost 2 bases, with 17 bases spanning the gap. This CDR3 is 16 amino acids long. CDR1 and CDR2 (germline): MNHNY, SVGAGI (reference sequence).

The table lists this clonotype with a few counts. This chain uses TRBV12-3 or TRBV12-4 with TRBJ1-4; 8 positions match TRBD1. The CDR3 sequence is 14 residues long. V lost 5 bases to trimming and J lost 8 bases; unmatched junction nucleotides: 7. Here the CDR3 reads CASSRAGGEEKLFF. Here the CDR3 DNA reads TGTGCCAGCAGTAGGGCAGGGGGCGAGGAAAAACTGTTTTTT.

This clonotype was counted a few times. This rearrangement joins TRBV5-1 to TRBJ2-2, with D uncertain. The CDR3 loop spans 13 amino acids. V lost 6 bases and J 3 bases, leaving 9 bases between the germline ends. Germline V gene data show CDR1 as SGHRS and CDR2 as YFSETQ. The CDR3: CASNPGYTGELFF. Written as DNA, the CDR3 is TGCGCCAGCAACCCGGGTTACACCGGGGAGCTGTTTTTT.

A few counts support this clonotype. V and J are TRBV7-8 and TRBJ1-4; D ambiguous. The CDR3 totals 16 residues. CDR1 SGHVS and CDR2 FQNEAQ come from the germline V gene. V was shortened by 2 bases and J by 5 bases, with 15 bases between the two germline ends. In nucleotides, the CDR3 is TGTGCCAGCAGCTTAAGTTCGAGGCCATCGAATGAAAAACTGTTTTTT. Its protein is CASSLSSRPSNEKLFF.

The table lists this clonotype with a count of one. One end of the junction does not line up with germline, which may come from a read error. This chain's CDR3 is CASRGTSVGPDAQYF. CDR3 nucleotides: TGTGCCAGCAGGGGGACTAGCGTGGGACCAGATGCGCAGTATTTT. V is TRBV12-3 or TRBV12-4 and J is TRBJ2-3; 10 bases fit TRBD2. The CDR3 consists of 15 residues.